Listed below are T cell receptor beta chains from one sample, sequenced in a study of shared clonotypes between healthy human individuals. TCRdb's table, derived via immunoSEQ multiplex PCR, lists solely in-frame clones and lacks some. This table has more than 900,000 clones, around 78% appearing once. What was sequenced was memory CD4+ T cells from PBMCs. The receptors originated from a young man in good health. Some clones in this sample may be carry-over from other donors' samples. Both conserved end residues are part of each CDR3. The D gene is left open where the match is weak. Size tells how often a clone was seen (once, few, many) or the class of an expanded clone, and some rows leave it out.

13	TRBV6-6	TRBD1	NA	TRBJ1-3	CASSADRGNTIYF	TGTGCCAGCAGCGCCGACAGGGGGAACACCATATATTTT
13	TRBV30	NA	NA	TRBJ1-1	CAWSRGGVTEAFF	TGTGCCTGGAGCCGCGGGGGGGTAACTGAAGCTTTCTTT
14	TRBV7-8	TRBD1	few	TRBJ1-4	CASSLRDRDEKLFF	TGTGCCAGCAGCTTAAGGGACAGGGATGAAAAACTGTTTTTT
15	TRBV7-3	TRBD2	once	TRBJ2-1	CASSRYSGRGDEQFF	TGTGCCAGCAGCCGATATAGCGGGAGAGGCGATGAGCAGTTCTTC
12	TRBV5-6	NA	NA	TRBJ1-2	CASSPSGDGYTF	TGTGCCAGCAGCCCATCAGGGGATGGCTACACCTTC
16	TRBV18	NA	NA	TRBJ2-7	CASSPGGGAPPYEQYF	TGTGCCAGCTCACCAGGAGGGGGCGCGCCGCCCTACGAGCAGTACTTC
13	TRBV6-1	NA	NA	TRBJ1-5	CASSDGLHQPQHF	TGTGCCAGCAGTGACGGACTACATCAGCCCCAGCATTTT
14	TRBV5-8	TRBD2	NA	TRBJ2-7	CASSLDDSGSQQYF	TGTGCCAGCAGCTTGGATGATAGCGGGAGCCAGCAGTACTTC
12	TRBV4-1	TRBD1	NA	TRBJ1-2	CASSKGARGYTF	TGCGCCAGCAGCAAGGGGGCGCGAGGCTACACCTTC
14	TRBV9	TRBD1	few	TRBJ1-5	CASSVAGGNQPQHF	TGTGCCAGCAGCGTAGCAGGGGGGAATCAGCCCCAGCATTTT
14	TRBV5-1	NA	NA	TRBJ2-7	CASSGSGQTYEQYF	TGCGCCAGCAGCGGATCAGGACAGACCTACGAGCAGTACTTC
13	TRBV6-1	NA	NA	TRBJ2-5	CASRSMGLKTQYF	TGTGCCAGCAGGTCGATGGGGCTGAAGACCCAGTACTTC
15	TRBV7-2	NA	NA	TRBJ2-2	CASSLNPRGAGELFF	TGTGCCAGCAGCTTAAATCCCCGAGGAGCCGGGGAGCTGTTTTTT
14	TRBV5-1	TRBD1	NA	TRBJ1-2	CASSLGDRGYGYTF	TGCGCCAGCAGCTTGGGGGACAGGGGTTACGGCTACACCTTC
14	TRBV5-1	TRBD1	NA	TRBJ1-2	CASSLLGTGVGYTF	TGCGCCAGCAGCTTGTTGGGCACAGGGGTTGGCTACACCTTC
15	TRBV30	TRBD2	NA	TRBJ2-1	CAWKSGRLSYNEQFF	TGTGCCTGGAAGTCCGGGAGGCTCTCCTACAATGAGCAGTTCTTC
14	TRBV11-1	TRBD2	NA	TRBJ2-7	CASSLILAAYEQYF	TGTGCCAGCAGCTTAATACTAGCGGCTTACGAGCAGTACTTC
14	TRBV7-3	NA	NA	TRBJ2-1	CASSFPSPGNEQFF	TGTGCCAGCAGCTTCCCATCCCCGGGAAATGAGCAGTTCTTC
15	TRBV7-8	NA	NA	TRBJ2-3	CASSFLPRTTDTQYF	TGTGCCAGCAGCTTTTTACCCAGAACCACAGATACGCAGTATTTT
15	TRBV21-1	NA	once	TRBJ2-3	CASNKSRPSTDTQYF	TGTGCCAGCAACAAGAGTCGCCCCAGCACAGATACGCAGTATTTT
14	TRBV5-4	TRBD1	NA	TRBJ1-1	CASSLGTGNTEAFF	TGTGCCAGCAGCTTAGGGACAGGGAACACTGAAGCTTTCTTT
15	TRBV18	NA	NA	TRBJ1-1	CASSPQEQGYTEAFF	TGTGCCAGCTCACCCCAAGAACAGGGCTACACTGAAGCTTTCTTT
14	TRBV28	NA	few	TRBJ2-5	CASSLSGTKETQYF	TGTGCCAGCAGTTTGTCCGGAACGAAGGAGACCCAGTACTTC
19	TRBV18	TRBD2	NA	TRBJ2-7	CASSPDTIGTSGITYEQYF	TGTGCCAGCTCACCAGATACGATCGGGACTAGCGGGATTACCTACGAGCAGTACTTC
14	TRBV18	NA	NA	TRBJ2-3	CASSRRGATDTQYF	TGTGCCAGCTCACGCCGGGGAGCAACAGATACGCAGTATTTT
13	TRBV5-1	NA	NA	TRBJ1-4	CASAGGLNEKLFF	TGCGCCTCCGCCGGGGGCCTCAATGAAAAACTGTTTTTT
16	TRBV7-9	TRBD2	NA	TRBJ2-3	CASSLVAGLRQDTQYF	TGTGCCAGCAGCTTAGTAGCGGGATTACGGCAAGATACGCAGTATTTT
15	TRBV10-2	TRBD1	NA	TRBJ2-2	CASSLSGGEAGELFF	TGCGCCAGCAGCCTATCAGGGGGCGAGGCCGGGGAGCTGTTTTTT
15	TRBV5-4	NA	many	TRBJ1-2	CASSLDVSVNYGYTF	TGTGCCAGCAGCTTGGATGTATCCGTGAACTATGGCTACACCTTC
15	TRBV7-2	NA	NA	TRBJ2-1	CASSSGTPTYNEQFF	TGTGCCAGCAGCTCCGGGACGCCAACCTACAATGAGCAGTTCTTC
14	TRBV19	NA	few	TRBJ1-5	CASSAGYSNQPQHF	TGTGCCAGTAGTGCAGGGTATAGCAATCAGCCCCAGCATTTT
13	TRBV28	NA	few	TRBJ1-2	CASNSGYGYGYTF	TGTGCCAGCAATTCAGGGTACGGCTATGGCTACACCTTC
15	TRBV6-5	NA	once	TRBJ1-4	CASSYSNRPNEKLFF	TGTGCCAGCAGTTACTCGAACAGGCCAAATGAAAAACTGTTTTTT
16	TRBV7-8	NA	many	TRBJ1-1	CASSLRRGLGNTEAFF	TGTGCCAGCAGCCTTAGGCGGGGGCTGGGAAACACTGAAGCTTTCTTT
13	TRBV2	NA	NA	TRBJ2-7	CASSGAGTYEQYF	TGTGCCAGCAGTGGAGCAGGGACCTACGAGCAGTACTTC
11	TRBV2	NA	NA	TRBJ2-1	CASSARNEQFF	TGTGCCAGCAGTGCTCGCAATGAGCAGTTCTTC
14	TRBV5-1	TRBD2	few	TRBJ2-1	CASSATSGRNEQFF	TGCGCCAGCAGCGCTACTAGCGGGAGGAATGAGCAGTTCTTC
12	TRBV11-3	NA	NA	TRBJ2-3	CASSSQGDTQYF	TGTGCCAGCAGCTCGCAAGGGGATACGCAGTATTTT
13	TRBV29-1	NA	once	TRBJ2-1	CSVDGVVEYEQFF	TGCAGCGTTGACGGGGTTGTTGAGTATGAGCAGTTCTTC
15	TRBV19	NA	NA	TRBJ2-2	CASSIVSGATGELFF	TGTGCCAGTAGTATAGTCTCGGGGGCCACCGGGGAGCTGTTTTTT
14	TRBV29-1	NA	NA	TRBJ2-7	CSVAKGPSSYEQYF	TGCAGCGTTGCAAAGGGACCTAGCTCCTACGAGCAGTACTTC
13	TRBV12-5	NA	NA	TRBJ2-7	CASGFDKHYEQYF	TGTGCTAGTGGTTTTGACAAACACTACGAGCAGTACTTC
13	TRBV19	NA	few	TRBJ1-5	CASKEQHNQPQHF	TGTGCCAGTAAGGAACAGCACAATCAGCCCCAGCATTTT
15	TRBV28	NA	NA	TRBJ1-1	CASRRSQGPHQEAFF	TGTGCCAGCAGGCGGAGCCAGGGACCCCACCAAGAAGCTTTCTTT
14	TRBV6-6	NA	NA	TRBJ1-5	CASSYEGQFRPQHF	TGTGCCAGCAGTTACGAGGGGCAATTTAGGCCCCAGCATTTT
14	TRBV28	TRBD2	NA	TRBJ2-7	CANRSSGLPYEQYF	TGTGCCAACAGATCTAGCGGCTTGCCCTACGAGCAGTACTTC
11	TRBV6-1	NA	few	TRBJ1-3	CASSVGNTIYF	TGTGCCAGCAGTGTCGGAAACACCATATATTTT
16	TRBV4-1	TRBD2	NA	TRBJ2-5	CASSQPGLAEQETQYF	TGCGCCAGCAGCCAACCGGGACTAGCGGAACAAGAGACCCAGTACTTC
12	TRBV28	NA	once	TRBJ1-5	CASSLISQPQHF	TGTGCCAGCAGTTTAATATCTCAGCCCCAGCATTTT
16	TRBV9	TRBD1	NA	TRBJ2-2	CASSAYGTGETGELFF	TGTGCCAGCAGCGCCTACGGGACAGGAGAGACCGGGGAGCTGTTTTTT
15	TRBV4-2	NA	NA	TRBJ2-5	CASSQGDREVQTQYF	TGTGCCAGCAGCCAAGGTGACAGGGAGGTACAGACCCAGTACTTC
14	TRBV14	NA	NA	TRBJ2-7	CASSQEWVVNEQYF	TGTGCCAGCAGCCAAGAATGGGTGGTCAACGAGCAGTACTTC
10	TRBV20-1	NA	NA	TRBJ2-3	CSASSDTQYF	TGCAGTGCTAGCTCAGATACGCAGTATTTT
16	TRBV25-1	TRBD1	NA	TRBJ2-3	CASSEWGTGIADTQYF	TGTGCCAGCAGTGAATGGGGGACAGGGATTGCAGATACGCAGTATTTT
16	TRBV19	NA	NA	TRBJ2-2	CASSMETGFFTGELFF	TGTGCCAGTAGTATGGAAACAGGGTTTTTCACCGGGGAGCTGTTTTTT
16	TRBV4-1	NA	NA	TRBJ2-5	CASSQGLRDPQETQYF	TGCGCCAGCAGCCAAGGGCTCCGGGATCCCCAAGAGACCCAGTACTTC
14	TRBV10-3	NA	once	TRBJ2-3	CATEPGHRNQPQYF	TGTGCCACCGAACCGGGACACCGGAATCAGCCCCAGTATTTT
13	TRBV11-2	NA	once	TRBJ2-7	CASSFHRGSEQYF	TGTGCCAGCAGCTTTCACAGAGGGAGCGAGCAGTACTTC
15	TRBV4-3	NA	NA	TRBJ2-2	CASSQVFWDTGELFF	TGCGCCAGCAGCCAAGTATTCTGGGACACCGGGGAGCTGTTTTTT